Listed below are T cell receptor beta chains from one sample, sequenced in a study of blood T cells in healthy people across ages. One entry per CDR3 protein results from TCRdb running MiXCR on the 5' RACE reads. This sample has hundreds of thousands of distinct CDR3 sequences; around 54% occur once, and the top ten carry roughly 34%. What was sequenced was blood. Source of these receptors: a man aged 55-75 years in good health. Each CDR3 is given with its conserved first and last residue. Fields, in order: clone size, V gene, D gene, J gene, CDR3 DNA, CDR3 protein. D genes are given only for firm matches. Expanded clones are given a class, and other clones once, few, many or no size at all.

clone size: NA; V gene: TRBV7-2; D gene: NA; J gene: TRBJ2-1; CDR3 DNA: TGTGCCAGCAGCTTAGCGCTCGGTAGGGGCTACAATGAGCAGTTCTTC; CDR3 protein: CASSLALGRGYNEQFF
clone size: NA; V gene: TRBV5-6; D gene: TRBD1; J gene: TRBJ1-6; CDR3 DNA: TGTGCCAGCAGCTTGCAACAGGGGAATTCACCCCTCCACTTT; CDR3 protein: CASSLQQGNSPLHF
clone size: NA; V gene: TRBV20-1; D gene: NA; J gene: TRBJ1-2; CDR3 DNA: TGCAGTGCTAGAGATCTCGGCAGAACTAACTATGGCTACACCTTC; CDR3 protein: CSARDLGRTNYGYTF
clone size: NA; V gene: TRBV6-5; D gene: NA; J gene: TRBJ1-5; CDR3 DNA: TGTGCCAGCAGGCCCCGGGGGGCAGGGAATCAGCCCCAGCATTTT; CDR3 protein: CASRPRGAGNQPQHF
clone size: NA; V gene: TRBV20-1; D gene: NA; J gene: TRBJ2-7; CDR3 DNA: TGCAGTGCTAGAGCGGGACACCTCTACGAGCAGTACTTC; CDR3 protein: CSARAGHLYEQYF
clone size: few; V gene: TRBV10-2; D gene: NA; J gene: TRBJ2-7; CDR3 DNA: TGCGCCAGCAGTGCTGAGGTCCGCTACGAGCAGTACTTC; CDR3 protein: CASSAEVRYEQYF
clone size: NA; V gene: TRBV5-6; D gene: NA; J gene: TRBJ2-1; CDR3 DNA: TGTGCCAGCAGCCCCGAGGCAGTTGAGGAGACCCAGTTCTTC; CDR3 protein: CASSPEAVEETQFF
clone size: NA; V gene: TRBV20-1; D gene: TRBD2; J gene: TRBJ2-7; CDR3 DNA: TGCAGTGCTACCTTAGCGGGGGGGCAATACGAGCAGTACTTC; CDR3 protein: CSATLAGGQYEQYF
clone size: NA; V gene: TRBV7-9; D gene: NA; J gene: TRBJ2-7; CDR3 DNA: TGTGCCAGCAGCTTAGGCCGGGGTAACAATGAGCAGTACTTC; CDR3 protein: CASSLGRGNNEQYF
clone size: NA; V gene: TRBV5-1; D gene: NA; J gene: TRBJ1-2; CDR3 DNA: TGCGCCAGCAGCTTGCAGGGAGCACCCTATGGCTACACCTTC; CDR3 protein: CASSLQGAPYGYTF
clone size: NA; V gene: TRBV3-1; D gene: NA; J gene: TRBJ2-3; CDR3 DNA: TGTGCCAGCAGCCAAGGTGGGCGGGGAGGAGATACGCAGTATTTT; CDR3 protein: CASSQGGRGGDTQYF
clone size: NA; V gene: TRBV29-1; D gene: NA; J gene: TRBJ1-1; CDR3 DNA: TGCAGCGTTGAATCGGGGGGTTGGTCTGAAGCTTTCTTT; CDR3 protein: CSVESGGWSEAFF
clone size: few; V gene: TRBV14; D gene: TRBD1; J gene: TRBJ2-7; CDR3 DNA: TGTGCCAGCAGCCAAGCTAGGGGGCCCTACGAGCAGTACTTC; CDR3 protein: CASSQARGPYEQYF
clone size: few; V gene: TRBV18; D gene: NA; J gene: TRBJ1-1; CDR3 DNA: TGTGCCAGCTCGGAGCAGGGACGGGACACTGAAGCTTTCTTT; CDR3 protein: CASSEQGRDTEAFF
clone size: few; V gene: TRBV5-1; D gene: TRBD2; J gene: TRBJ2-1; CDR3 DNA: TGCGCCAGCAGCTTGGGGACTAGCGGGGGCCCTCAGCAGTTCTTC; CDR3 protein: CASSLGTSGGPQQFF
clone size: NA; V gene: TRBV7-9; D gene: TRBD1; J gene: TRBJ1-1; CDR3 DNA: TGTGCCAGCAGCTTGGAACAGGGGGCGCCCACTGAAGCTTTCTTT; CDR3 protein: CASSLEQGAPTEAFF
clone size: NA; V gene: TRBV5-1; D gene: NA; J gene: TRBJ2-3; CDR3 DNA: TGCGCCAGCAGCGCCCAATCGGATACGCAGTATTTT; CDR3 protein: CASSAQSDTQYF
clone size: once; V gene: TRBV15; D gene: TRBD2; J gene: TRBJ2-3; CDR3 DNA: TGTGCCACCAGCAGCGTGCGGGGGGACGGCACAGATACGCAGTATTTT; CDR3 protein: CATSSVRGDGTDTQYF
clone size: NA; V gene: TRBV2; D gene: TRBD1; J gene: TRBJ1-6; CDR3 DNA: TGTGCCAGCAGGGGAGCCCGACAGGGGGCCTCACCCCTCCACTTT; CDR3 protein: CASRGARQGASPLHF
clone size: NA; V gene: TRBV2; D gene: TRBD2; J gene: TRBJ2-3; CDR3 DNA: TGTGCCAGCAGGAGAAGCGGGATATTCACAGATACGCAGTATTTT; CDR3 protein: CASRRSGIFTDTQYF
clone size: NA; V gene: TRBV2; D gene: TRBD1; J gene: TRBJ2-1; CDR3 DNA: TGTGCCAGCAGCCTCGGACAGGGGGCGCGAAATGAGCAGTTCTTC; CDR3 protein: CASSLGQGARNEQFF
clone size: few; V gene: TRBV12-3/TRBV12-4; D gene: TRBD2; J gene: TRBJ2-1; CDR3 DNA: TGTGCCAGCAGTTTAGGTAGCGGGGGGGCCATCAATGAGCAGTTCTTC; CDR3 protein: CASSLGSGGAINEQFF
clone size: NA; V gene: TRBV4-1; D gene: TRBD2; J gene: TRBJ2-7; CDR3 DNA: TGCGCCAGCAGCCAAGAGGGGGGACTAGCGGGCAACGAGCAGTACTTC; CDR3 protein: CASSQEGGLAGNEQYF
clone size: NA; V gene: TRBV3-1; D gene: NA; J gene: TRBJ1-4; CDR3 DNA: TGTGCCAGCAGCTCGTCGACTACAACTAATGAAAAACTGTTTTTT; CDR3 protein: CASSSSTTTNEKLFF
clone size: few; V gene: TRBV10-3; D gene: TRBD1; J gene: TRBJ2-5; CDR3 DNA: TGTGCCATCAGTGAGCCTCGACAGGGGCCGGAGACCCAGTACTTC; CDR3 protein: CAISEPRQGPETQYF
clone size: NA; V gene: TRBV20-1; D gene: NA; J gene: TRBJ2-5; CDR3 DNA: TGCAGCCTCAGGATACCCCCGCAAGAGACCCAGTACTTC; CDR3 protein: CSLRIPPQETQYF
clone size: few; V gene: TRBV29-1; D gene: NA; J gene: TRBJ1-2; CDR3 DNA: TGCAGCGTTGAAGATGGATGGCTGACTATAAAGGGCTACACCTTC; CDR3 protein: CSVEDGWLTIKGYTF
clone size: NA; V gene: TRBV6-1; D gene: NA; J gene: TRBJ2-7; CDR3 DNA: TGTGCCAGCAGTGCGGGGGGCCAAACCTACGAGCAGTACTTC; CDR3 protein: CASSAGGQTYEQYF
clone size: NA; V gene: TRBV29-1; D gene: NA; J gene: TRBJ1-1; CDR3 DNA: TGCAGCGTTGAGGGCAGGACCAATGAAGCTTTCTTT; CDR3 protein: CSVEGRTNEAFF
clone size: few; V gene: TRBV6-2/TRBV6-3; D gene: TRBD1; J gene: TRBJ2-3; CDR3 DNA: TGTGCCAGCAGTTACGGGACAGGGGACACAGATACGCAGTATTTT; CDR3 protein: CASSYGTGDTDTQYF
clone size: NA; V gene: TRBV5-6; D gene: TRBD2; J gene: TRBJ2-3; CDR3 DNA: TGTGCCAGCAGCTTGTTAAGCGGGGGGGTCGCAGATACGCAGTATTTT; CDR3 protein: CASSLLSGGVADTQYF
clone size: NA; V gene: TRBV11-2; D gene: NA; J gene: TRBJ2-5; CDR3 DNA: TGTGCCAGCAGCTTAGTAGATTACCAAGAGACCCAGTACTTC; CDR3 protein: CASSLVDYQETQYF